These 9 T cell receptor beta chains share one sample of origin, sequenced in a study of identical twins. One entry per CDR3 protein, called by TCRdb with MiXCR from the 5' RACE reads. The data hold about 190,000 distinct CDR3 sequences, with less than 20% observed a single time. These data were also reused for a study on T cells expressing NK-cell markers.

Specimen: CD8+ T cells sorted from blood. These receptors came from a woman aged 18-30 years in good health.

The V and J genes are TRBV27 and TRBJ2-2; no clear D. The CDR3 extends over 12 amino acids. Germline-derived CDR1 and CDR2 are MNHEY and SMNVEV (reference sequence). The V end lost 5 bases, the J end lost 7 bases, and 8 bases lay between the germline ends. CDR3 DNA sequence: TGTGCCAGCAGTCCTCCCAACGGGGAGCTGTTTTTT. Its protein is CASSPPNGELFF.

The chain has TRBV9 and TRBJ2-7; TRBD2 matches at 9 bases. Losses at the gene ends were 4 bases for V and 4 bases for J; bases not matched to a gene: 12. From germline, CDR1 is SGDLS and CDR2 YYNGEE. The CDR3 totals 16 residues. The CDR3 bases are TGTGCCAGCAGCCCGAAGTGGGGCGGGGGGGTGTACGAGCAGTACTTC. It translates to CASSPKWGGGVYEQYF.

This chain uses TRBV27 with TRBJ1-4, with a possible D match to TRBD1 (6 bases). CDR1 and CDR2 (germline): MNHEY, SMNVEV (reference sequence). Trimming shortened V by 5 bases and J by 5 bases, and 12 bases separated the two germline ends. The CDR3 is 14 residues long. This CDR3 is CASSRQEKNEKLFF. The CDR3 DNA reads TGTGCCAGCAGTCGACAGGAGAAGAATGAAAAACTGTTTTTT. Combining the CDR3 with reference TRBV27 and TRBJ1-4 gives the whole variable domain EAQVTQNPRYLITVTGKKLTVTCSQNMNHEYMSWYRQDPGLGLRQIYYSMNVEVTDKGDVPEGYKVSRKEKRNFPLILESPSPNQTSLYFCASSRQEKNEKLFFGSGTQLSVL.

The genes are TRBV12-5 and TRBJ2-5, with 11 bases lining up with TRBD2. V shed 5 bases and J 3 bases; nucleotides not matched to a gene: 8. CDR3 size: 16 residues. In germline, CDR1 is LGHNT, CDR2 FRNRAP. The CDR3 DNA follows: TGTGCTAGTGGTGTAACACTAGCGGGGGAAAAAGAGACCCAGTACTTC. Residues: CASGVTLAGEKETQYF.

The chain employs TRBV6-2 or TRBV6-3 and TRBJ2-7; 10 bases fit TRBD2. The CDR3 is 14 amino acids. The germline gives CDR1 MNHEY, CDR2 SVGEGT. With V trimmed by 6 bases and J by 0 bases, 2 bases remained unmatched. The CDR3 spells CASRLAGPSYEQYF. In DNA form, the CDR3 reads TGTGCCAGCAGACTAGCGGGGCCCTCCTACGAGCAGTACTTC.

Of note for this clonotype: Relative to the germline gene, one junction end is altered; a read error may explain this. CDR3 residues: CACSRVSTGTYNEQFF. In nucleotides, the CDR3 is TGTGCCTGCAGCCGAGTGTCAACAGGGACCTACAATGAGCAGTTCTTC. This chain joins TRBV3-1 and TRBJ2-1; perhaps TRBD1 as D (6 bases). The CDR3 runs 16 residues. Germline CDR1 LGHDT, CDR2 YNNKEL (reference sequence).

The table lists this clonotype with many counts. CDR3 region: CSVAERGTGDTQYF. The CDR3 DNA reads TGCAGCGTTGCCGAGCGGGGGACGGGAGATACGCAGTATTTT. The chain carries TRBV29-1 and TRBJ2-3; 8 bases match TRBD2. This CDR3 is 14 amino acids long. Trimming removed 4 bases from V and 5 bases from J; junction bases left unmatched: 8. In germline, CDR1 is SQVTM, CDR2 ANQGSEA.

At least ten counts were recorded for this clonotype. This chain joins TRBV7-9 and TRBJ2-1; D remains unclear. The CDR3 covers 14 residues. Trimming cost V 2 bases and J 8 bases, with 13 bases left between them. Germline values: CDR1 SEHNR, CDR2 FQNEAQ (reference sequence). CDR3 loop: CASSLSGRGDEQFF. In nucleotides, the CDR3 is TGTGCCAGCAGCTTATCCGGCCGTGGGGATGAGCAGTTCTTC.

This clonotype was seen at least ten times. The J gene is TRBJ2-3, the V gene TRBV15; TRBD2 might be the D (5 bases). Trimming cost V 3 bases and J 0 bases, with 13 bases left between them. The CDR3 extends over 16 amino acids. Germline CDR1 and CDR2: LNHNV and YYDKDF (reference sequence). The chain's CDR3 is CATSRTGLSSTDTQYF. The CDR3 DNA follows: TGTGCCACCAGCAGGACCGGACTTTCTAGCACAGATACGCAGTATTTT.